Listed below are T cell receptor beta chains from one sample, sequenced in a study of glioma-infiltrating T cells after dendritic cell vaccination. Generated by immunoSEQ multiplex PCR, the TCRdb table keeps only in-frame clones and is missing some. The table includes fewer than 75,000 clones, under 90% detected once. The source material was blood, sampled before dendritic cell vaccination. All receptors come from a human donor with glioblastoma. Each CDR3 is given with its conserved first and last residue. A D gene is named only where the DNA matches it firmly. Some rows have no size entry. The others give once, few or many, or a class for an expanded clone.

CDR3 length | J gene | D gene | clone size | V gene | CDR3 protein | CDR3 DNA
15 | TRBJ1-6 | TRBD1 | NA | TRBV19 | CASSSRGQDNSPLHF | TGTGCCAGTAGTTCCCGGGGACAGGATAATTCACCCCTCCACTTT
16 | TRBJ2-2 | NA | NA | TRBV5-6 | CASSLDGGRDTGELFF | TGTGCCAGCAGCTTGGACGGGGGGCGAGACACCGGGGAGCTGTTTTTT
15 | TRBJ2-5 | TRBD2 | NA | TRBV5-1 | CASSLGSGGQETQYF | TGCGCCAGCAGCTTGGGTAGCGGGGGCCAAGAGACCCAGTACTTC
14 | TRBJ1-1 | NA | NA | TRBV5-1 | CASSSLGGNTEAFF | TGCGCCAGCAGCTCACTCGGAGGGAACACTGAAGCTTTCTTT
12 | TRBJ1-1 | NA | NA | TRBV11-1 | CASSLGHREAFF | TGTGCCAGCAGCTTAGGACATCGTGAAGCTTTCTTT
16 | TRBJ1-2 | TRBD1 | NA | TRBV9 | CASSVGGQAPNYGYTF | TGTGCCAGCAGCGTAGGTGGACAGGCGCCTAACTATGGCTACACCTTC
12 | TRBJ2-3 | NA | NA | TRBV6-1 | CASSPNTDTQYF | TGTGCCAGCAGCCCCAACACAGATACGCAGTATTTT
17 | TRBJ1-1 | TRBD1 | NA | TRBV18 | CASSPIRAGGANTEAFF | TGTGCCAGCTCACCGATACGGGCAGGGGGCGCGAACACTGAAGCTTTCTTT
15 | TRBJ2-5 | TRBD2 | NA | TRBV7-3 | CASSILAGYGETQYF | TGTGCCAGCAGCATACTAGCGGGATACGGAGAGACCCAGTACTTC
13 | TRBJ1-2 | NA | once | TRBV4-1 | CASSQGVEDGYTF | TGCGCCAGCAGCCAAGGGGTAGAGGATGGCTACACCTTC
13 | TRBJ1-2 | NA | NA | TRBV21-1 | CASRDSGDYGYTF | TGTGCCAGCAGGGACAGCGGAGATTATGGCTACACCTTC
16 | TRBJ2-5 | TRBD2 | NA | TRBV5-4 | CASSQGLAGGEETQYF | TGTGCCAGCAGCCAGGGACTAGCGGGGGGAGAAGAGACCCAGTACTTC
14 | TRBJ1-5 | NA | NA | TRBV6-1 | CASSEQNSNQPQHF | TGTGCCAGCAGTGAACAAAATAGCAATCAGCCCCAGCATTTT
14 | TRBJ2-7 | NA | NA | TRBV5-1 | CASSLGQGSYEQYF | TGCGCCAGCAGCTTGGGGCAGGGCTCCTACGAGCAGTACTTC
14 | TRBJ2-2 | NA | NA | TRBV4-1 | CASSGGGVSGELFF | TGCGCCAGCAGTGGAGGGGGGGTATCCGGGGAGCTGTTTTTT
16 | TRBJ1-1 | TRBD1 | NA | TRBV12-5 | CASELDRGLGGTEAFF | TGTGCTAGTGAACTCGACAGGGGCTTAGGGGGCACTGAAGCTTTCTTT
14 | TRBJ2-1 | TRBD2 | NA | TRBV15 | CATSRALAGVEQFF | TGTGCCACCAGCAGAGCACTAGCGGGGGTAGAGCAGTTCTTC
16 | TRBJ2-5 | TRBD2 | NA | TRBV2 | CASSESLAGTQETQYF | TGTGCCAGCAGTGAAAGTCTAGCGGGGACACAAGAGACCCAGTACTTC
15 | TRBJ1-5 | NA | once | TRBV5-1 | CASSLDRDSNQPQHF | TGCGCCAGCAGCTTGGACAGGGATAGCAATCAGCCCCAGCATTTT
15 | TRBJ2-7 | TRBD2 | NA | TRBV6-5 | CASSYDGGGRNEQYF | TGTGCCAGCAGTTACGATGGGGGGGGTAGGAACGAGCAGTACTTC
14 | TRBJ1-1 | NA | NA | TRBV6-5 | CASSYQVTVTEAFF | TGTGCCAGCAGTTACCAGGTAACGGTCACTGAAGCTTTCTTT
15 | TRBJ1-4 | TRBD1 | NA | TRBV5-1 | CASSRTGGPDEKLFF | TGCGCCAGCAGCAGAACAGGGGGCCCCGATGAAAAACTGTTTTTT
13 | TRBJ2-7 | TRBD1 | few | TRBV7-9 | CASSSGQDYEQYF | TGTGCCAGCAGCTCGGGACAGGACTACGAGCAGTACTTC
13 | TRBJ2-1 | NA | NA | TRBV10-2 | CASSRPADNEQFF | TGCGCCAGCAGTCGGCCAGCGGACAATGAGCAGTTCTTC
11 | TRBJ1-2 | NA | NA | TRBV19 | CASIQGFGYTF | TGTGCCAGTATACAGGGTTTCGGCTACACCTTC
15 | TRBJ1-2 | NA | once | TRBV19 | CASSIVPGQMYGYTF | TGTGCCAGTAGTATAGTACCAGGACAGATGTATGGCTACACCTTC
15 | TRBJ2-1 | TRBD2 | NA | TRBV5-4 | CASRHTSGGRDEQFF | TGTGCCAGCAGACATACTAGCGGGGGACGGGATGAGCAGTTCTTC
15 | TRBJ1-4 | TRBD1 | NA | TRBV5-5 | CASSTRTGDNEKLFF | TGTGCCAGCAGCACCCGGACAGGGGATAATGAAAAACTGTTTTTT
16 | TRBJ1-6 | TRBD1 | NA | TRBV6-6 | CASRTGQGIGDSPLHF | TGTGCCAGCAGAACGGGACAGGGGATAGGGGATTCACCCCTCCACTTT
17 | TRBJ2-2 | NA | NA | TRBV4-2 | CASSQDLRQTNTGELFF | TGTGCCAGCAGCCAAGATTTGAGACAGACGAACACCGGGGAGCTGTTTTTT
16 | TRBJ1-1 | TRBD1 | medium-sized | TRBV5-4 | CASRKGQASQNTEAFF | TGTGCCAGCAGAAAGGGACAGGCCAGCCAGAACACTGAAGCTTTCTTT
18 | TRBJ2-2 | NA | NA | TRBV4-2 | CASSQFPGGEGATGELFF | TGTGCCAGCAGCCAATTCCCCGGGGGGGAGGGGGCTACCGGGGAGCTGTTTTTT
13 | TRBJ1-1 | NA | once | TRBV7-8 | CASSYLTGSEAFF | TGTGCCAGCAGTTATTTGACAGGTTCTGAAGCTTTCTTT
16 | TRBJ2-2 | TRBD2 | NA | TRBV4-1 | CASSQQLAGNTGELFF | TGCGCCAGCAGCCAGCAACTAGCGGGGAACACCGGGGAGCTGTTTTTT
16 | TRBJ2-7 | NA | NA | TRBV5-1 | CASSLGSGASSYEQYF | TGCGCCAGCAGCTTGGGCTCTGGGGCGAGCTCCTACGAGCAGTACTTC
16 | TRBJ2-7 | TRBD1 | NA | TRBV11-2 | CASSLGWDRGVYEQYF | TGTGCCAGCAGCTTAGGATGGGACAGGGGCGTCTACGAGCAGTACTTC
16 | TRBJ1-4 | NA | NA | TRBV5-1 | CASSGKEGATNEKLFF | TGCGCCAGCAGCGGGAAAGAGGGTGCAACTAATGAAAAACTGTTTTTT
15 | TRBJ1-1 | TRBD1 | NA | TRBV4-1 | CASSQDGTGYTEAFF | TGCGCCAGCAGCCAAGATGGGACAGGGTACACTGAAGCTTTCTTT
15 | TRBJ2-2 | NA | few | TRBV30 | CAWRPGYTGTGELFF | TGTGCCTGGAGGCCAGGGTACACCGGCACCGGGGAGCTGTTTTTT
13 | TRBJ1-1 | NA | NA | TRBV10-3 | CAISGGTITEAFF | TGTGCCATCAGTGGGGGGACAATCACTGAAGCTTTCTTT
14 | TRBJ1-2 | TRBD1 | once | TRBV2 | CASTGGARSYGYTF | TGTGCCAGCACAGGGGGAGCCCGAAGCTATGGCTACACCTTC
14 | TRBJ1-4 | NA | NA | TRBV7-9 | CASIPLATNEKLFF | TGTGCCAGCATCCCCCTAGCAACTAATGAAAAACTGTTTTTT
15 | TRBJ2-1 | NA | NA | TRBV15 | CATSRSDNPYNEQFF | TGTGCCACCAGCAGATCGGACAACCCCTACAATGAGCAGTTCTTC
15 | TRBJ2-4 | NA | few | TRBV18 | CASSPQGFAKNIQYF | TGTGCCAGCTCACCTCAGGGTTTCGCCAAAAACATTCAGTACTTC
15 | TRBJ1-2 | NA | many | TRBV10-3 | CAISDSVGGSYGYTF | TGTGCCATCAGTGATTCGGTCGGAGGGAGCTATGGCTACACCTTC
17 | TRBJ2-7 | TRBD1 | NA | TRBV2 | CASSEFGGQGETYEQYF | TGTGCCAGCAGTGAATTTGGCGGACAGGGGGAAACCTACGAGCAGTACTTC
15 | TRBJ1-3 | NA | few | TRBV4-2 | CASSGSQGSGNTIYF | TGTGCCAGCAGCGGCTCCCAGGGGTCTGGAAACACCATATATTTT
18 | TRBJ2-2 | TRBD2 | NA | TRBV7-8 | CASSLPSGGSRNTGELFF | TGTGCCAGCAGCTTACCTAGCGGGGGTTCCCGGAACACCGGGGAGCTGTTTTTT
16 | TRBJ2-1 | TRBD2 | few | TRBV7-8 | CASKAGGSGGTNEQFF | TGTGCCAGCAAAGCGGGGGGTAGCGGGGGAACCAATGAGCAGTTCTTC
16 | TRBJ1-1 | TRBD1 | NA | TRBV29-1 | CSVERPGQENPLEAFF | TGCAGCGTTGAACGCCCAGGACAGGAAAACCCTCTTGAAGCTTTCTTT
17 | TRBJ2-1 | TRBD2 | NA | TRBV4-2 | CASSLGTSGGPWDEQFF | TGTGCCAGCAGCCTCGGGACTAGCGGGGGTCCCTGGGATGAGCAGTTCTTC
16 | TRBJ2-7 | NA | NA | TRBV29-1 | CSVVKGRASTPYEQYF | TGCAGCGTTGTTAAAGGCAGGGCCTCGACCCCCTACGAGCAGTACTTC
15 | TRBJ1-2 | TRBD1 | NA | TRBV6-5 | CASSYAGQGQDGYTF | TGTGCCAGCAGTTACGCCGGACAGGGGCAGGATGGCTACACCTTC